The 17 T cell receptor beta chains reported below all come from one sample, sequenced in a study of cytomegalovirus exposure and HLA in healthy donors. PCR was performed using 60 Vbeta and 13 Jbeta primers. Generated by immunoSEQ multiplex PCR, the TCRdb table keeps only in-frame clones and is missing some. The sample carries 150,000 to 200,000 clones, roughly three quarters recorded once. The specimen was PBMCs. The receptor set was obtained from a man between 18 and 29 years old in good health and CMV-seropositive.

This clone was found many times. This chain connects TRBV2 to TRBJ2-2; a possible D gene is TRBD2 (6 bases). The CDR3 consists of 13 residues. Germline CDR1 SNHLY, CDR2 FYNNEI. Trimming took 6 bases from V and 4 from J, leaving 9 bases between them. The CDR3 DNA reads TGTGCCAGCAGGTATAGCGGCACCGGGGAGCTGTTTTTT. Its translation: CASRYSGTGELFF.

Only one count was recorded for this clone. One end of the junction fails to match germline, which may point to a read error. The chain recombines TRBV2 with TRBJ2-3, with TRBD2 matching over 15 bases. CDR1 SNHLY and CDR2 FYNNEI come from the germline V gene. This CDR3 has 11 amino acids. CDR3 DNA sequence: TGTGCCAGCGCTCTGGGACTAGCGGGGGGTTTT. Residues: CASALGLAGGF.

This clone was found once. V and J are TRBV6-4 and TRBJ1-1; 7 bases match TRBD1. The V gene's germline CDR1 is MRHNA and CDR2 SNTAGT. V trimming: 3 bases; J trimming: 0 bases; junction bases outside the gene matches: 7. The length of the CDR3 is 16 residues. CDR3 in amino acids: CASSEGDSEMNTEAFF. CDR3 nucleotide sequence: TGTGCCAGCAGTGAAGGGGACAGCGAAATGAACACTGAAGCTTTCTTT.

This clone appeared once. The chain employs TRBV5-6 and TRBJ2-5; 9 bases fit TRBD1. This CDR3 is built from 13 residues. CDR1 is SGHDT and CDR2 is YYEEEE in the germline V gene. V shed 6 bases and J 2 bases; nucleotides not matched to a gene: 2. The DNA of the CDR3 is TGTGCCAGCATTGGACAGGGGCAAGAGACCCAGTACTTC. Residues: CASIGQGQETQYF.

In its sample, this clone was seen once. This rearrangement joins TRBV1 to TRBJ2-7; the table gives TRBD2 as D, unverified against the DNA. TRBV1 is a documented pseudogene. The CDR3 covers 17 residues. CDR3: CTSSQVSPSGMGYEQYV. The DNA of the CDR3 is TGCACCAGCAGCCAAGTGTCCCCTAGCGGGATGGGTTACGAGCAGTACGTC.

This chain joins TRBV5-6 and TRBJ2-6; a weak D match, TRBD1 (6 bases). The V end was cut by 4 bases, the J end by 0 bases, with 14 bases between. CDR1 is SGHDT and CDR2 is YYEEEE in the germline V gene. This CDR3 is 17 amino acids long. CDR3 nucleotide sequence: TGTGCCAGCAGCGGGGTGATAGGGGGCTCTGGGGCCAACGTCCTGACTTTC. The encoded protein is CASSGVIGGSGANVLTF.

This sequence joins TRBV5-4 and TRBJ2-1, with 9 bases aligning to TRBD2. The germline gives CDR1 SGHNT, CDR2 YYREEE (reference sequence). This CDR3 has 14 residues. The J segment lost 6 bases and the V segment lost 4 bases, leaving 5 bases of the junction unmatched. CDR3 in amino acids: CASSPPGLANEQFF. DNA for the CDR3: TGTGCCAGCAGCCCGCCGGGACTAGCCAATGAGCAGTTCTTC. The whole variable domain, filled in from reference TRBV5-4 and TRBJ2-1, reads ETGVTQSPTHLIKTRGQQVTLRCSSQSGHNTVSWYQQALGQGPQFIFQYYREEENGRGNFPPRFSGLQFPNYSSELNVNALELDDSALYLCASSPPGLANEQFFGPGTRLTVL.

This chain connects TRBV10-3 to TRBJ1-1; D gene ambiguous. Trimming shortened V by 7 bases and J by 0 bases, and 15 bases separated the two germline ends. This CDR3 comprises 15 residues. Per the germline V gene, CDR1 is ENHRY and CDR2 is SYGVKD. CDR3 in amino acids: CAIMSPGTMNTEAFF. The DNA of the CDR3 is TGTGCCATCATGTCCCCAGGAACCATGAACACTGAAGCTTTCTTT.

This chain joins TRBV13 and TRBJ1-2, with 8 bases that match TRBD1. V shed 5 bases and J 7 bases; nucleotides not matched to a gene: 6. This CDR3 comprises 13 residues. Per germline, CDR1 PRHDT and CDR2 FYEKMQ (reference sequence). The CDR3 here is CASSLGQGAGYTF. As DNA, the CDR3 is TGTGCCAGCAGCCTCGGACAGGGCGCTGGCTACACCTTC.

J is TRBJ1-2 and V is TRBV28; D is ambiguous. The CDR3 is 12 amino acids. Germline loops: CDR1 MDHEN, CDR2 SYDVKM. Trimming shortened V by 5 bases and J by 8 bases, and 12 bases separated the two germline ends. The CDR3 DNA follows: TGTGCCAGCAGTCCATCCTCTATGGGCTACACCTTC. As protein: CASSPSSMGYTF.

The genes are TRBV7-6 and TRBJ1-4, with 9 nucleotides matching TRBD1. In germline, CDR1 is SGHVS, CDR2 FNYEAQ. Trimming removed 5 bases from V and 2 bases from J; junction bases left unmatched: 6. The CDR3 extends over 16 amino acids. CDR3 bases: TGTGCCAGCAGCCCCGGACAGGGGAGGACTAATGAAAAACTGTTTTTT. Encoded protein: CASSPGQGRTNEKLFF.

V usage is TRBV6-1 and J usage is TRBJ2-7, with 9 bases aligning to TRBD1. This CDR3 comprises 16 residues. V shed 0 bases and J 6 bases; nucleotides not matched to a gene: 9. Germline V gives CDR1 MNHNS, CDR2 SASEGT. The CDR3 sequence: CASSEAQGTGMGEQYV. The CDR3 DNA reads as TGTGCCAGCAGTGAAGCGCAGGGGACAGGGATGGGCGAGCAGTACGTC.

V and J are TRBV10-3 and TRBJ1-2, with 10 bases lining up with TRBD1. Germline-derived CDR1 and CDR2 are ENHRY and SYGVKD. V lost 6 bases and J lost 4; bases outside the gene matches: 5. The CDR3 extends over 14 amino acids. The CDR3 DNA reads TGTGCCATCAGCCCGGGACAGGGGACCTATGGCTACACCTTC. This sequence encodes CAISPGQGTYGYTF.

The V gene is TRBV12-5, the J gene TRBJ1-2; perhaps TRBD1 as D (6 bases). V was trimmed by 3 bases and J by 3 bases, leaving 17 bases between them. Germline V CDR1 and CDR2: LGHNT, FRNRAP. CDR3 length: 16 residues. CDR3 loop: CASGFENREVDYGYTF. In nucleotides, the CDR3 is TGTGCTAGTGGTTTCGAGAACAGGGAAGTAGACTATGGCTACACCTTC.

The CDR3 region has the DNA TGTGCCAGCAGCGCCCGACAGGGAGACACCATATATTTT. Its translation is CASSARQGDTIYF. This chain uses TRBV9 with TRBJ1-3; 7 nucleotides line up with TRBD1. Unmatched junction bases numbered 5, after V lost 3 bases and J lost 8 bases. Germline CDR1 is SGDLS and CDR2 is YYNGEE. This CDR3 has 13 amino acids.

The V call is TRBV5-4, the J call TRBJ1-2; no definite D call. The CDR3 is made up of 13 amino acids. The germline CDR1 and CDR2 sequences are SGHNT and YYREEE (reference sequence). Trimming stripped 2 bases from V and 3 bases from J, with 8 bases between. The CDR3 is CASSLDRDYGYTF. The CDR3, as DNA: TGTGCCAGCAGCTTAGACCGGGACTATGGCTACACCTTC.

J is TRBJ2-5 and V is TRBV6-1, with D tentatively TRBD1 (8 bases). V lost 3 bases and J lost 4, with 15 bases in between. This CDR3 region has 15 residues. Germline assignment: CDR1 MNHNS and CDR2 SASEGT. CDR3 residues: CASSDGTGGVETQYF. The CDR3 DNA reads TGTGCCAGCAGTGATGGAACAGGGGGGGTAGAGACCCAGTACTTC.